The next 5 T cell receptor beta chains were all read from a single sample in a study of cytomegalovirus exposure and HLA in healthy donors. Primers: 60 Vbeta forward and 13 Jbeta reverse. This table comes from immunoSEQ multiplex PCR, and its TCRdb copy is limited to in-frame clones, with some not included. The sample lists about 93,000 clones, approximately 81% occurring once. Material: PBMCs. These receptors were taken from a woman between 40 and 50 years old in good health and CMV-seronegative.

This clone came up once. CDR3 sequence reads: CASVTGHHTNLLVNQPQHF. The CDR3 DNA is TGTGCCAGTGTGACGGGACACCATACTAACCTCCTGGTTAATCAGCCCCAGCATTTT. The chain uses TRBV28 and TRBJ1-5; the D gene is possibly TRBD1 (6 bases). Germline CDR1 reads MDHEN; CDR2 reads SYDVKM. The CDR3 has 19 amino acids. The V end was cut by 9 bases, the J end by 4 bases, with 31 bases between.

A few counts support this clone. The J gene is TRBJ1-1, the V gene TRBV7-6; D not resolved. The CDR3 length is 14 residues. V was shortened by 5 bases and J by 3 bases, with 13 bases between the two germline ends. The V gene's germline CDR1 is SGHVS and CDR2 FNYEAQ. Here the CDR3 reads CASSLLKTDTEAFF. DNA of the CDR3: TGTGCCAGCAGCCTACTAAAAACGGACACTGAAGCTTTCTTT.

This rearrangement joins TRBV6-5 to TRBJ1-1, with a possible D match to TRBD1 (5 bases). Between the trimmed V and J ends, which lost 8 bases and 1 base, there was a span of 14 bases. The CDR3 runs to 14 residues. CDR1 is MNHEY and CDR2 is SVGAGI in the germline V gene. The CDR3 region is CASRRGGANTEAFF. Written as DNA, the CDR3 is TGTGCCAGCCGTCGGGGAGGGGCGAACACTGAAGCTTTCTTT.

CDR3 residues: CASSLDLPGQGSGNTIYF. The CDR3 DNA follows: TGTGCCAGCAGCTTAGACCTACCGGGACAGGGCTCTGGAAACACCATATATTTT. The J gene is TRBJ1-3, the V gene TRBV7-8, with 9 bases identical to TRBD1. V was clipped by 1 base and J by 0 bases; unmatched bases: 7. The germline gives CDR1 SGHVS, CDR2 FQNEAQ. This CDR3 has 18 residues.

The CDR3 bases are TGTGCCAGCAGACCCGACAGGGGAGCGAACACCGGGGAGCTGTTTTTT. This encodes CASRPDRGANTGELFF. The V call is TRBV2, the J call TRBJ2-2, with 8 bases lining up with TRBD1. Trimming took 6 bases from V and 0 from J; bases not matched to a gene: 6. There are 16 residues in the CDR3. Germline CDR1 is SNHLY and CDR2 is FYNNEI.